The clone carrying this TCR beta chain was counted a few times. Its antigen is still unknown. CDR3 length: 13 residues. V gave up 5 bases and J gave up 2 bases, with 8 bases separating them. The germline V gene has CDR1 SGDLS and CDR2 YYNGEE. This sample stems from a study of OX40 agonist ivuxolimab in advanced cancers. Overall study context: Hepatocellular carcinoma, melanoma, renal cell or head and neck cancer affected the dose-escalation patients. The study reported partial responses in three patients: one hepatocellular carcinoma, two cutaneous melanoma. From about 23 to 85 years was the age range, with a mean of 60 years, and about 83% were male. Findings of the study overall: More expanded clones were seen, on average, in CD8+ T cells than in CD4+.

Measured with immunoSEQ multiplex PCR; TCRdb has only the in-frame clones, and not every one. The profile shows approximately 62,000 clones, about 91% of them singletons. The chain is built from TRBV9 and TRBJ2-1; no definite D call. Sequenced here: CD4+ or CD8+ T cells sorted from blood, sampled in a trial of the OX40 agonist ivuxolimab. The receptor was derived from an adult with an advanced solid tumor such as melanoma, head and neck, liver or kidney cancer. The DNA for the CDR3 is TGTGCCAGCAGATCCCGGGCCTACAATGAGCAGTTCTTC. Translated: CASRSRAYNEQFF.